This is a list of T cell receptor beta chains from one sample in a study of shared clonotypes between healthy human individuals. Clones were sequenced by immunoSEQ multiplex PCR, and TCRdb holds only the in-frame ones, with some missing. The sample includes about 2 million clones, roughly 94% of them seen just once. Source material: naive CD4+ T cells sorted from blood. Every receptor here comes from a man aged 18 to 29 in good health. Both conserved end residues are part of each CDR3. The D gene is left open where the match is weak. Clone size is stated in some rows and not others, as once, few, many or a class when expanded.

d_call	v_call	j_call	clone_size	cdr3_aa	cdr3_nt
TRBD2	TRBV11-2	TRBJ2-1	.	CASRPLRTSSYNEQFF	TGTGCCAGCAGACCACTCAGGACTAGCTCCTACAATGAGCAGTTCTTC
TRBD2	TRBV5-1	TRBJ2-3	.	CASSLDGLAGGTDTQYF	TGCGCCAGCAGCTTGGACGGACTAGCGGGGGGCACAGATACGCAGTATTTT
.	TRBV7-2	TRBJ1-4	few	CASSLVTGIGFEKLFF	TGTGCCAGCAGCTTAGTTACAGGGATCGGATTTGAAAAACTGTTTTTT
.	TRBV15	TRBJ2-5	.	CATRPGGAAQETQYF	TGTGCCACCAGGCCGGGCGGGGCAGCCCAAGAGACCCAGTACTTC
.	TRBV2	TRBJ2-5	.	CASKFQETQYF	TGTGCCAGCAAGTTCCAAGAGACCCAGTACTTC
TRBD2	TRBV15	TRBJ2-5	.	CATSGSGSIGETQYF	TGTGCCACCAGCGGGAGCGGGAGTATCGGAGAGACCCAGTACTTC
.	TRBV18	TRBJ2-7	.	CASSPIQQGREQYF	TGTGCCAGCTCACCAATCCAGCAAGGGCGCGAGCAGTACTTC
.	TRBV6-6	TRBJ1-2	.	CASSTTGSYGYTF	TGTGCCAGCAGTACTACAGGGAGTTATGGCTACACCTTC
TRBD2	TRBV11-2	TRBJ2-1	.	CASSFSGEGQLF	TGTGCCAGCAGCTTTAGCGGGGAGGGCCAACTCTTC
.	TRBV10-3	TRBJ1-5	.	CATRSEGRGNQPQHF	TGTGCCACCCGTTCGGAGGGCAGGGGCAATCAGCCCCAGCATTTT
.	TRBV7-8	TRBJ1-1	.	CASSHLRGAVAEAFF	TGTGCCAGCAGTCATCTACGGGGGGCCGTGGCTGAAGCTTTCTTT
.	TRBV7-8	TRBJ2-1	.	CASSLTGLGNEQFF	TGTGCCAGCAGCTTAACGGGATTAGGGAATGAGCAGTTCTTC
.	TRBV5-1	TRBJ1-2	.	CASSSLGDYGYTF	TGCGCCAGCAGCTCACTAGGGGACTATGGCTACACCTTC
.	TRBV27	TRBJ1-5	.	CASSLGIDRLNQPQHF	TGTGCCAGCAGTTTAGGGATAGACAGACTAAATCAGCCCCAGCATTTT
.	TRBV23-1	TRBJ1-6	.	CASSPGGVGSPLHF	TGCGCCAGCAGTCCCGGGGGGGTGGGTTCACCCCTCCACTTT
TRBD1	TRBV5-1	TRBJ1-1	.	CASSPDRQTNTEAFF	TGCGCCAGCAGCCCGGACAGGCAGACGAACACTGAAGCTTTCTTT
.	TRBV28	TRBJ1-6	.	CASSLVKLNNSPLHF	TGTGCCAGCAGTTTAGTGAAACTAAATAATTCACCCCTCCACTTT
.	TRBV19	TRBJ1-4	.	CASTDRPRPTNEKLFF	TGTGCCAGTACCGACCGCCCCCGCCCAACTAATGAAAAACTGTTTTTT
TRBD2	TRBV6-5	TRBJ2-5	.	CASRPGLAGTQYF	TGTGCCAGCAGGCCGGGACTAGCGGGGACCCAGTACTTC
TRBD2	TRBV19	TRBJ2-1	.	CASSPRAGVKNNEQFF	TGTGCCAGTTCCCCTCGAGCGGGGGTTAAGAACAATGAGCAGTTCTTC
.	TRBV7-8	TRBJ1-2	few	CASSPATANYGYTF	TGTGCCAGCAGCCCTGCGACAGCCAACTATGGCTACACCTTC
TRBD1	TRBV5-1	TRBJ2-2	.	CASSPFGQGGTGELFF	TGCGCCAGCAGCCCATTCGGACAGGGAGGCACCGGGGAGCTGTTTTTT
TRBD1	TRBV30	TRBJ2-3	.	CAPSGTVRSTDTQYF	TGTGCCCCGTCCGGGACAGTACGCAGCACAGATACGCAGTATTTT
.	TRBV5-8	TRBJ2-5	.	CASSPGLAETQYF	TGTGCCAGCAGCCCCGGACTGGCTGAGACCCAGTACTTC
.	TRBV5-1	TRBJ1-2	.	CASSSKSGDYGYTF	TGCGCCAGCAGCTCGAAGTCTGGGGACTATGGCTACACCTTC